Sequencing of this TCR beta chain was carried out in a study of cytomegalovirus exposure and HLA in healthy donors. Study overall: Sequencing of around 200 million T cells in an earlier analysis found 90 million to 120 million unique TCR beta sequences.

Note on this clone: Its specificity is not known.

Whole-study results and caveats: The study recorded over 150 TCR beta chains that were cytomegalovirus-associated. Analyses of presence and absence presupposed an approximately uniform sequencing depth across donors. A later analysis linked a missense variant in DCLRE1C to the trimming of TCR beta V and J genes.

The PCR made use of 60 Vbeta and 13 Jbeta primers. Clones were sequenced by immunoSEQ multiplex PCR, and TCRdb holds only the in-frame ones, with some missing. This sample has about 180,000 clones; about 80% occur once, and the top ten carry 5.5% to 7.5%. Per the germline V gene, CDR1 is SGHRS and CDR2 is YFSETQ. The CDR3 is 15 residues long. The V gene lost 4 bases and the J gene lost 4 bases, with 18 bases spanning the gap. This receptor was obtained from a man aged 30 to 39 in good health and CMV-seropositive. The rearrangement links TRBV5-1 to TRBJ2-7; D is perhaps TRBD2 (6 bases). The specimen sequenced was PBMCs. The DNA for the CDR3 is TGCGCCAGCAGCCGCTCTAGCGACTCGGGATACGAGCAGTACTTC. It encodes CASSRSSDSGYEQYF.